This T cell receptor beta chain was recovered during a study of T cells after yellow fever vaccination. Study-wide background: Preparing low-cell-number fractions relied on SMART-Seq v4 Ultra Low Input. Study findings and constraints: Clonotype sharing between CD4 and CD8 compartments was small.

One entry per CDR3 protein results from TCRdb running MiXCR on the 5' RACE reads. The sample contains about 150,000 distinct CDR3 sequences, less than 8.5% of which appear only once. Germline loops: CDR1 LGHNA, CDR2 YSLEER. This CDR3 has 16 amino acids. Trimming left V 0 bases short and J 2 bases short, with 10 bases between. This clonotype occurred many times. Its specificity is unknown. The sequence came from a man aged 25 to 45 who received the YFV17D yellow fever vaccine. This sample comprised CD4+ T cells sorted from PBMCs, obtained 10 days after the yellow fever booster vaccination. V and J are TRBV4-3 and TRBJ2-2; no reliable D call. The CDR3 reads CASSQDVLRNTGELFF. CDR3 DNA sequence: TGCGCCAGCAGCCAAGATGTACTGCGAAACACCGGGGAGCTGTTTTTT.